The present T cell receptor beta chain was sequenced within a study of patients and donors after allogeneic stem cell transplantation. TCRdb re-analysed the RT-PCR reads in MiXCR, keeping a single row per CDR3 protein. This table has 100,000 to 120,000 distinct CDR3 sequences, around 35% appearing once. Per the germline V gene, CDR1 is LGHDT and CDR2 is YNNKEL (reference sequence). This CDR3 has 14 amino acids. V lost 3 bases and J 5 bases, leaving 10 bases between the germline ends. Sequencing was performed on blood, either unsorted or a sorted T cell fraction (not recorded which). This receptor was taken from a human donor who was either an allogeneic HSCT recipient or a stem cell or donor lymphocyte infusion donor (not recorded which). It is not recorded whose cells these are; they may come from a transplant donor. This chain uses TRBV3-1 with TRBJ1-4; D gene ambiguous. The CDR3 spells CASSQAHQNEKLFF. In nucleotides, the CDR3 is TGTGCCAGCAGCCAGGCGCACCAAAATGAAAAACTGTTTTTT.